This TCR beta chain is from a study of OX40 agonist ivuxolimab in advanced cancers. Study-level information: Intravenous ivuxolimab was administered to patients every 2 weeks at 0.01 to 10 mg/kg. The study, taken as a whole, reports: Relative to CD4+, CD8+ T cells held more expanded clones on average. The expanded peripheral T cells' antigen specificity was not determined. Among some nonresponders, normalized T-cell clonal expansion was also low.

Some clones are missing from TCRdb's copy, which holds only in-frame ones; the method was immunoSEQ multiplex PCR. The sample yields 70,000 to 90,000 clones, 70% to 85% seen once. With respect to this clone: What it binds is not known.

The CDR3 length is 17 residues. Trimming shortened V by 0 bases and J by 4 bases, and 16 bases separated the two germline ends. Germline CDR1 is SGDLS and CDR2 is YYNGEE. This sequence originates from an adult with an advanced solid tumor such as melanoma, head and neck, liver or kidney cancer. The genes are TRBV9 and TRBJ2-2; possibly TRBD2 for D (7 bases). The specimen was CD4+ or CD8+ T cells sorted from blood, collected in a trial of the OX40 agonist ivuxolimab. The CDR3 protein is CASSVVPGRGGTGELFF. CDR3 sequence (DNA): TGTGCCAGCAGCGTAGTACCAGGAAGGGGGGGCACCGGGGAGCTGTTTTTT.